The rows below give T cell receptor beta chains drawn from one sample of a study of T-cell reconstitution after alpha-beta-depleted transplantation in children. One entry per CDR3 protein results from TCRdb running MiXCR on the PCR reads. Among about 200,000 distinct CDR3 sequences listed, about 6% were seen once. The sequences come from PBMCs, collected before TCRalphabeta/CD19-depleted stem cell transplant. The origin of the receptors is a girl less than two years old with combined immunodeficiency, due to receive a stem cell transplant. The CDR3 runs from the conserved cysteine through the conserved F or W. The D gene is left open where the match is weak. Clone size is not always given. Where it is, it says once, few, many or a class for expanded clones.

j_call v_call d_call clone_size cdr3_nt cdr3_aa
TRBJ2-1 TRBV5-1 - many TGCGCCAGCAGCGCCGACCCCTGGGGCGATGAGCAGTTCTTC CASSADPWGDEQFF
TRBJ2-5 TRBV12-3/TRBV12-4 TRBD2 many TGTGCCAGCTGCGGCGGGGGGCCTCAAGAGACCCAGTACTTC CASCGGGPQETQYF
TRBJ2-7 TRBV27 - - TGTGCCAGCAGTTTAAGGGAGTCAGCCTACGAGCAGTACTTC CASSLRESAYEQYF
TRBJ1-1 TRBV20-1 - many TGCAGTGCTAAGTGGACAGCCAACACTGAAGCTTTCTTT CSAKWTANTEAFF
TRBJ2-3 TRBV20-1 - many TGCAGTGCTATCTACCGGGGGCAGTATTTT CSAIYRGQYF
TRBJ1-3 TRBV27 - few TGTGCCAGCAGCCCCGGAGTGGAATCTGGAAACACCATATATTTT CASSPGVESGNTIYF
TRBJ2-3 TRBV4-1 - many TGCGCCAGCAGCCCAATAGTTCTGATGTCCTATCTGACGCAGTATTTT CASSPIVLMSYLTQYF
TRBJ1-2 TRBV12-3/TRBV12-4 - many TGTGCCAGCAGTTCCTCCCGGGGGCATACCTTC CASSSSRGHTF
TRBJ2-3 TRBV20-1 TRBD2 many TGCAGTGCTAGGAGCCTAGCGGGAGAATCCTTCACAGATACGCAGTATTTT CSARSLAGESFTDTQYF
TRBJ2-2 TRBV6-5 - many TGTGCCAGCAGCTTACCGCTTCTCCGAGGACCGAATCAAAACACCGGGGAGCTGTTTTTT CASSLPLLRGPNQNTGELFF
TRBJ2-2 TRBV12-3/TRBV12-4 TRBD2 many TGTGCCTCACTAGCGACCGGGGAGCTGTTTTTT CASLATGELFF
TRBJ1-1 TRBV28 - many TGTGCCAGCAGTTTTGGGCACGGAGATGAAGCTTTCTTT CASSFGHGDEAFF
TRBJ2-1 TRBV20-1 TRBD2 many TGCAGTGCCTCGCCGTCGGGGGGGCCTAATGAGCAGTTCTTC CSASPSGGPNEQFF
TRBJ2-7 TRBV9 - - TGTGCCAGCAGCGAGGCCCCCGGGACCACCTACGAGCAGTACTTC CASSEAPGTTYEQYF
TRBJ2-2 TRBV12-3/TRBV12-4 - - TGTGCCAGCAGTTTGACTCGATCGGACACCGGGGAGCTGTTTTTT CASSLTRSDTGELFF
TRBJ2-1 TRBV10-2 - few TGCGCCAGCAGTGAGTCTAGGGCTCCTCGGACAAACAATGAGCAGTTCTTC CASSESRAPRTNNEQFF
TRBJ2-3 TRBV28 - many TGTGCCAGCAGTTTCCCTAGCGTCCCGGCGGATACGCAGTATTTT CASSFPSVPADTQYF
TRBJ1-1 TRBV9 - many TGTGCCAGCAGCGTACAGGGGAACACTGAAGCTTTCTTT CASSVQGNTEAFF
TRBJ1-1 TRBV29-1 - many TGCAGCGCTAGGGGGGGCGAGTTGAACACTGAAGCTTTCTTT CSARGGELNTEAFF
TRBJ1-1 TRBV7-2 - many TGTGCCAGCAGCTTAATAAGGTTGAACACTGAAGCTTTCTTT CASSLIRLNTEAFF
TRBJ2-1 TRBV7-6 TRBD2 many TGTGCCAGCAGTTTAGGGGGGCATAGCGGGGGGGTTTCCTACAATGAGCAGTTCTTC CASSLGGHSGGVSYNEQFF
TRBJ2-7 TRBV29-1 - - TGCAGCGTTTGGGAATTAAACGAGCAGTACTTC CSVWELNEQYF
TRBJ1-1 TRBV4-2 - many TGTGCCAGCAGCCTTGAGGTCCCGGTAAACACTGAAGCTTTCTTT CASSLEVPVNTEAFF
TRBJ2-7 TRBV20-1 - many TGCAGTGCTAGTCCCCCCTACGAGCAGTACTTC CSASPPYEQYF
TRBJ1-5 TRBV9 - - TGTGCCAGCAGCGGGGGGGGTCGCAATCAGCCCCAGCATTTT CASSGGGRNQPQHF
TRBJ1-4 TRBV5-6 - - TGTGCCAGCAGTTCCTCGGGTCTAATGGGTGAAAAACTGTTTTTT CASSSSGLMGEKLFF
TRBJ2-1 TRBV29-1 - many TGCAGCGTTGTATTCCTAGCCTCCTACAATGAGCAGTTCTTC CSVVFLASYNEQFF
TRBJ2-5 TRBV18 - - TGTGCCAGCTCATCGACAGTGGAGGGGGAGACCCAGTACTTC CASSSTVEGETQYF
TRBJ2-1 TRBV12-3/TRBV12-4 - many TGTGCCAGCAGTTTGAGGGACATAGACTACAATGAGCAGTTCTTC CASSLRDIDYNEQFF
TRBJ2-2 TRBV5-1 TRBD1 many TGCGCCAGCAGCTTGGAAGGGACAGCTTCTCTGAACACCGGGGAGCTGTTTTTT CASSLEGTASLNTGELFF
TRBJ2-4 TRBV27 TRBD2 many TGTGCCAGCAGTCCCCGGGGGGGGGAGGAAAACATTCAGTACTTC CASSPRGGEENIQYF
TRBJ2-7 TRBV29-1 - many TGCAGCGTTGATATGGGATACGAGCAGTACTTC CSVDMGYEQYF
TRBJ2-7 TRBV20-1 - many TGCAGTGCTAGACCCAGTAACGGCTACGAGCAGTACTTC CSARPSNGYEQYF
TRBJ2-1 TRBV28 - many TGTGCCAGCAGTCCTTACGTAGAGGTTTGGAATGAGCAGTTCTTC CASSPYVEVWNEQFF
TRBJ2-1 TRBV16 - many TGTGCCAGCACCAAGGGCACCTACAATGAGCAGTTCTTC CASTKGTYNEQFF